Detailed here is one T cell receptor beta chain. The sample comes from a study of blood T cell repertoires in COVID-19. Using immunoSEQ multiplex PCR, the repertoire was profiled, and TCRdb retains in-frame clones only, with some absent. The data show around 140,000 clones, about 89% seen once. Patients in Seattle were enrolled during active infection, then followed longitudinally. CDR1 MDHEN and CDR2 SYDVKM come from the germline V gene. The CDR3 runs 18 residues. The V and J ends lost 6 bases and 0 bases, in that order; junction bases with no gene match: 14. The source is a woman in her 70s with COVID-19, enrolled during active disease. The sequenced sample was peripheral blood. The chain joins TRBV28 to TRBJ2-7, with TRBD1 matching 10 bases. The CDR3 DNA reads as TGTGCCAGCAGCCATTTCGGGACAGGGGACCTCAGCTCCTACGAGCAGTACTTC. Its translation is CASSHFGTGDLSSYEQYF.